The next 7 T cell receptor beta chains were all read from a single sample in a study of T cell repertoires in cytomegalovirus infection. TCRdb independently ran MiXCR on the reads; one entry per CDR3 protein. The table has under 300,000 distinct CDR3 sequences, about a sixth seen once. The sequencing input was CD8+ T cells from PBMCs. These receptors were collected from a human donor in good health (CMV status not recorded). Some clones in this sample may be carry-over from other donors' samples.

This rearrangement joins TRBV29-1 to TRBJ1-2, with a weak D call TRBD1 (6 bases). V was cut by 7 bases and J by 5 bases, with 20 bases left in between. Germline V CDR1 and CDR2: SQVTM, ANQGSEA. The CDR3 loop spans 14 amino acids. CDR3 sequence: CSAGRQGSAYGYTF. CDR3 bases: TGCAGCGCCGGACGGCAGGGGTCGGCTTATGGCTACACCTTC. The full variable domain, completed using reference TRBV29-1 and TRBJ1-2, is SAVISQKPSRDICQRGTSLTIQCQVDSQVTMMFWYRQQPGQSLTLIATANQGSEATYESGFVIDKFPISRPNLTFSTLTVSNMSPEDSSIYLCSAGRQGSAYGYTFGSGTRLTVV.

This clonotype has a handful of counts. V gene TRBV7-9 combines with J gene TRBJ1-4, with unresolved D. CDR1 is SEHNR, CDR2 FQNEAQ, per germline (reference sequence). V shed 4 bases and J shed 11 bases, with 23 bases lying between them. This CDR3 spans 16 amino acids. For the CDR3, the DNA is TGTGCCAGCAGCTCTTCTCGACCGCATTTAGGAGAGAAACTGTTTTTT. Protein product: CASSSSRPHLGEKLFF.

This clonotype showed up just a few times. The chain is built from TRBV7-9 and TRBJ1-1; D gene unclear. The CDR3 has 16 residues. The ends were cut back, 4 bases at V and 1 base at J, with 16 bases in the middle. Looked up from germline, CDR1 is SEHNR and CDR2 is FQNEAQ (reference sequence). CDR3 coding DNA: TGTGCCAGCAGCTATCCTCCCCGGACGGGGAACACTGAAGCTTTCTTT. It encodes CASSYPPRTGNTEAFF.

The chain has TRBV9 and TRBJ2-7; 7 positions match TRBD1. The CDR3 is made up of 15 amino acids. The germline CDR1 and CDR2 sequences are SGDLS and YYNGEE. V lost 2 bases to trimming and J lost 3 bases; unmatched junction nucleotides: 8. CDR3 sequence: CASSVGVTGSYEQYF. For the CDR3, the DNA is TGTGCCAGCAGCGTGGGGGTGACAGGGAGCTACGAGCAGTACTTC.

The chain links TRBV28 to TRBJ2-7; either TRBD1 or TRBD2 may supply D (7 bases each). Trimming pared 0 bases from V and 2 bases from J, leaving 11 bases between. The CDR3 has 15 amino acids. Per germline, CDR1 MDHEN and CDR2 SYDVKM. The CDR3 sequence: CASSLWAGGAYEQYF. CDR3 in DNA: TGTGCCAGCAGTTTATGGGCAGGGGGGGCCTACGAGCAGTACTTC.

This clonotype was observed a few times. The CDR3, as DNA: TGCAGTGCTAGAGCCCAGGGGGAGGGAGACTCCTACGAGCAGTACTTC. This gives the protein CSARAQGEGDSYEQYF. This sequence joins TRBV20-1 and TRBJ2-7; the D call may be TRBD1 or TRBD2 (7 bases each). V was trimmed by 1 base and J by 0 bases, leaving 16 bases between them. The CDR3 covers 16 residues. Germline loops: CDR1 DFQATT, CDR2 SNEGSKA (reference sequence).

Only one count was recorded for this clonotype. V gene TRBV5-1 combines with J gene TRBJ2-1, with D maybe TRBD2 (5 bases). This CDR3 has 16 amino acids. Germline V CDR1 and CDR2: SGHRS, YFSETQ. Trimming stripped 0 bases from V and 3 bases from J, with 13 bases between. This CDR3 reads CASSLATTAGYNEQFF. CDR3 DNA: TGCGCCAGCAGCTTGGCAACAACGGCGGGCTACAATGAGCAGTTCTTC.